A single TCR beta chain is shown here with its context. cDNA serving as the sequencing template came from extracted, reverse transcribed RNA. Profiled with immunoSEQ multiplex PCR; TCRdb holds only in-frame clones, not every one. The data contain roughly 140,000 clones, around half of them seen just once; the ten biggest clones take up roughly a fifth. This sample was included in a study of CD8+ T cells in alopecia areata. Germline CDR1 is SGHAT and CDR2 is FQNNGV. This CDR3 is built from 16 residues. V dropped 5 bases and J dropped 0; count of bases not matched to a gene: 7. It was from alopecia areata patients that lesional scalp punch biopsies and peripheral blood were collected.

V is TRBV11-2 and J is TRBJ2-1; 7 nucleotides line up with TRBD1. Sequenced here: CD8+ T cells sorted from blood, sampled at week 0. This TCR came from a human donor with alopecia areata. In DNA form, the CDR3 reads TGTGCCAGCAGCGTAACACAGGGGAGCTCCTACAATGAGCAGTTCTTC. It codes for CASSVTQGSSYNEQFF.